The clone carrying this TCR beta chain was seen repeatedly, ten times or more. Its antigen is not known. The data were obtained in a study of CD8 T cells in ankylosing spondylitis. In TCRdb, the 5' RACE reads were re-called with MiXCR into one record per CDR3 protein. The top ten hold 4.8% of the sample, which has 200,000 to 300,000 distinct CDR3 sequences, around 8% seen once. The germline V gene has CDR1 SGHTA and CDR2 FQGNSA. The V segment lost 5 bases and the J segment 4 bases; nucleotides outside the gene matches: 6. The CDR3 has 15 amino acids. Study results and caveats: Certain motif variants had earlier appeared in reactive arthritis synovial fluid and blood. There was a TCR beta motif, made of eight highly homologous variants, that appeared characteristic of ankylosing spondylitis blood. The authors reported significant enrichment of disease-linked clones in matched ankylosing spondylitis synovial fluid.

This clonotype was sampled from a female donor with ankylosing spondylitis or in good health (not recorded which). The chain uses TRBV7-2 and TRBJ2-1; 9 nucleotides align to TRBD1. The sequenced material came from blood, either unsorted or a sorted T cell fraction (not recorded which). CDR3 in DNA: TGTGCCAGCAGCCTACAGGGGGCGCGGTACAATGAGCAGTTCTTC. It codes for CASSLQGARYNEQFF.